Shown below are 22 T cell receptor beta chains from a single sample sequenced in a study of cytomegalovirus exposure and HLA in healthy donors. Use of 60 Vbeta and 13 Jbeta primers characterized the PCR. Here immunoSEQ multiplex PCR was the method, and the copy in TCRdb shows in-frame clones only, minus some. Here the sample spans about 82,000 clones, roughly 80% being singletons. Specimen: PBMCs. The receptors were gathered from a human donor in good health.

The J gene is TRBJ2-6, the V gene TRBV6-5; D is undetermined. Germline CDR1 MNHEY, CDR2 SVGAGI. The CDR3 contains 16 residues. V shed 2 bases and J shed 0 bases, with 8 bases lying between them. The DNA of the CDR3 is TGTGCCAGCAGTTACATCACCAGCTCTGGGGCCAACGTCCTGACTTTC. Its protein product is CASSYITSSGANVLTF.

The rearrangement joins TRBV5-8 to TRBJ1-5, with D possibly being TRBD1 (6 bases). The CDR3 is 16 amino acids. Germline CDR1 and CDR2: SGHTS and YDEGEE. Deletions cut 5 bases from V and 1 base from J, with 16 bases between. CDR3 sequence reads: CASRASGQGSNQPQHF. For the CDR3, the DNA is TGTGCCAGCAGGGCCTCGGGTCAGGGGAGCAATCAGCCCCAGCATTTT.

This chain uses TRBV6-1 with TRBJ2-5, with D possibly TRBD1 on 6 matching bases. Trimming removed 6 bases at V and 6 bases at J, with 17 bases between. The CDR3 is 14 residues long. From germline, CDR1 is MNHNS and CDR2 SASEGT. DNA for the CDR3: TGTGCCAGCAGCCACCACGGGACAAGGAAGACCCAGTACTTC. Its translation: CASSHHGTRKTQYF.

This chain joins TRBV19 and TRBJ1-2, with a possible D match to TRBD1 (6 bases). The germline CDR1 and CDR2 sequences are LNHDA and SQIVND (reference sequence). The V and J ends lost 7 bases and 0 bases respectively, with 12 bases between them. The CDR3 is made up of 14 amino acids. The CDR3 DNA reads TGTGCCAGTACCCAGGGGCCCACTAACTATGGCTACACCTTC. It codes for CASTQGPTNYGYTF.

The chain combines TRBV7-2 with TRBJ2-3; 9 bases align to TRBD2. This CDR3 contains 15 residues. Germline assignment: CDR1 SGHTA and CDR2 FQGNSA. Trimming took 5 bases from V and 3 from J; bases not matched to a gene: 6. The CDR3 sequence: CASSRSGLATDTQYF. DNA of the CDR3: TGTGCCAGCAGCCGATCGGGACTAGCTACAGATACGCAGTATTTT.

On this clone: Other DNA sequences in the same sample also yield this CDR3. The rearrangement uses TRBV15 and TRBJ2-7; D is possibly TRBD1 (5 bases). V lost 0 bases and J 4 bases, leaving 10 bases between the germline ends. The CDR3 extends over 14 amino acids. Germline CDR1 and CDR2: LNHNV and YYDKDF (reference sequence). The CDR3 reads CATSRDRGSYEQYF. In DNA form, the CDR3 reads TGTGCCACCAGCAGAGATAGGGGATCTTACGAGCAGTACTTC.

This clone was seen once. The chain has TRBV19 and TRBJ1-3; D is perhaps TRBD1 (5 bases). The CDR3 length is 14 residues. Trimming cost V 9 bases and J 0 bases, with 12 bases left between them. Per germline, CDR1 LNHDA and CDR2 SQIVND (reference sequence). Here the CDR3 reads CASHPGGSGNTIYF. The CDR3 region has the DNA TGTGCCAGCCACCCCGGGGGCTCTGGAAACACCATATATTTT.

The chain couples TRBV19 to TRBJ2-6; the D is unclear. The V end was cut by 7 bases, the J end by 0 bases, with 4 bases between. Germline CDR1 is LNHDA and CDR2 is SQIVND (reference sequence). The CDR3 runs 13 residues. The chain's CDR3 is CASTLSGANVLTF. The CDR3, as DNA: TGTGCCAGTACCCTCTCTGGGGCCAACGTCCTGACTTTC.

The rearrangement joins TRBV7-2 to TRBJ2-3; 8 bases match TRBD2. Per germline, CDR1 SGHTA and CDR2 FQGNSA. The V and J ends lost 5 bases and 0 bases, in that order; junction bases with no gene match: 4. CDR3 length equals 15 residues. The chain's CDR3 is CASSRGGPSTDTQYF. The DNA of the CDR3 is TGTGCCAGCAGCCGGGGGGGCCCTAGCACAGATACGCAGTATTTT.

This clone was seen a handful of times. At one end, the junction sequence differs from germline, possibly due to a read error. The V gene is TRBV5-6, the J gene TRBJ1-2; a weak D match, TRBD1 (5 bases). Looked up from germline, CDR1 is SGHDT and CDR2 is YYEEEE. CDR3 length: 13 amino acids. CDR3 bases: TGTGCCAGCAGCCCCGGGACTGGCTATGGCTACCCCTTC. Its protein is CASSPGTGYGYPF.

This chain uses TRBV2 with TRBJ1-5; TRBD1 matches 9 bases. Trimming removed 6 bases from V and 8 bases from J; junction bases left unmatched: 8. From germline, CDR1 is SNHLY and CDR2 FYNNEI. This CDR3 contains 14 residues. DNA of the CDR3: TGTGCCAGCAGCTTTACAGGGGGCGACGAGCCCCAGCATTTT. Its translation: CASSFTGGDEPQHF.

This clone is a singleton in its sample. The chain recombines TRBV10-2 with TRBJ2-2, with D possibly matching TRBD1 (6 bases). This CDR3 has 15 amino acids. V lost 4 bases, J lost 7 bases, and 16 bases lay in between. Germline CDR1 is WSHSY and CDR2 is SAAADI. CDR3 region: CASSVRQVIGGELFF. The CDR3 coding sequence is TGCGCCAGCAGTGTGCGACAGGTTATTGGCGGGGAGCTGTTTTTT.

V is TRBV5-6 and J is TRBJ1-5; D possibly corresponds to TRBD1 (5 bases). The CDR3 has 16 amino acids. Trimming took off 3 bases at V and 1 base at J, with 14 bases between the two ends. Germline V gene sequence: CDR1 SGHDT, CDR2 YYEEEE. CDR3 sequence reads: CASSWRRDQSNQPQHF. CDR3 bases: TGTGCCAGCAGCTGGAGGAGGGACCAAAGCAATCAGCCCCAGCATTTT.

The genes are TRBV5-4 and TRBJ2-5, with TRBD2 identical over 16 bases. Germline CDR1 SGHNT, CDR2 YYREEE (reference sequence). The CDR3 is 17 residues long. V lost 4 bases, J lost 2 bases, and 5 bases stayed unmatched. CDR3 DNA: TGTGCCAGCAGCCGCGGGACTAGCGGGGGGGCTCAAGAGACCCAGTACTTC. Protein sequence: CASSRGTSGGAQETQYF.

This chain uses TRBV5-1 with TRBJ1-2; D perhaps matches TRBD1 (6 bases). V lost 4 bases, J lost 2 bases, and 12 bases lay in between. CDR3 length: 14 amino acids. Germline lookup yields CDR1 SGHRS and CDR2 YFSETQ. In nucleotides, the CDR3 is TGCGCCAGCAGCCTGACAGGTGCCAACTATGGCTACACCTTC. Translated: CASSLTGANYGYTF. Based on the CDR3 plus reference TRBV5-1 and TRBJ1-2, the full variable domain is KAGVTQTPRYLIKTRGQQVTLSCSPISGHRSVSWYQQTPGQGLQFLFEYFSETQRNKGNFPGRFSGRQFSNSRSEMNVSTLELGDSALYLCASSLTGANYGYTFGSGTRLTVV.

The count of this clone is one. The J gene is TRBJ2-7, the V gene TRBV5-1; the D gene is possibly TRBD1 (6 bases). This CDR3 contains 14 residues. The ends were cut back, 1 base at V and 2 bases at J, with 10 bases in the middle. Germline loops: CDR1 SGHRS, CDR2 YFSETQ. In DNA form, the CDR3 reads TGCGCCAGCAGCTTGAGGACAGATCCCTACGAGCAGTACTTC. Amino acids: CASSLRTDPYEQYF.

J is TRBJ2-2 and V is TRBV5-1; 9 bases match TRBD2. CDR3 length: 17 residues. From germline, CDR1 is SGHRS and CDR2 YFSETQ. V lost 0 bases, J lost 2 bases, and 5 bases stayed unmatched. This chain's CDR3 is CASSLGLAGSNTGELFF. The CDR3 DNA sequence: TGCGCCAGCAGCTTGGGGCTAGCGGGGAGTAACACCGGGGAGCTGTTTTTT.

This clone occurred a few times. The chain recombines TRBV6-5 with TRBJ1-1, with D maybe TRBD1 (6 bases). CDR3 size: 13 residues. Trimming pared 4 bases from V and 1 base from J, leaving 7 bases between. Germline loops: CDR1 MNHEY, CDR2 SVGAGI. The CDR3 DNA reads TGTGCCAGCAGTTTGGGACAGAACACTGAAGCTTTCTTT. The encoded protein is CASSLGQNTEAFF.

The rearrangement links TRBV6-5 to TRBJ2-3; tentatively, D is TRBD2 (6 bases). Trimming cost V 2 bases and J 2 bases, with 11 bases left between them. The CDR3 totals 15 residues. The germline V gene has CDR1 MNHEY and CDR2 SVGAGI. The CDR3 DNA sequence: TGTGCCAGCAGTTACGGCGGGGCAAACACAGATACGCAGTATTTT. The encoded protein is CASSYGGANTDTQYF.

Notes on this clone: Relative to the germline gene, one junction end is altered; a read error may explain this. As DNA, the CDR3 is TGTGCCAGCAGCCCCTGGCAGGGCAACTATGGCTACCCCTTC. This encodes CASSPWQGNYGYPF. V gene TRBV6-5 combines with J gene TRBJ1-2, with D possibly matching TRBD1 (5 bases). The CDR3 totals 14 residues. Germline V gene sequence: CDR1 MNHEY, CDR2 SVGAGI.

This clone was observed a handful of times. In the same sample, other DNA sequences code for this CDR3. V and J are TRBV19 and TRBJ2-3; the match to TRBD2 covers 7 bases. The germline V gene has CDR1 LNHDA and CDR2 SQIVND (reference sequence). This CDR3 is built from 13 residues. V shed 5 bases and J 4 bases; nucleotides not matched to a gene: 3. CDR3 region: CASSVGLADTQYF. As DNA, the CDR3 is TGTGCCAGTAGTGTCGGACTAGCAGATACGCAGTATTTT. Complete variable domain (other parts from reference TRBV19 and TRBJ2-3): DGGITQSPKYLFRKEGQNVTLSCEQNLNHDAMYWYRQDPGQGLRLIYYSQIVNDFQKGDIAEGYSVSREKKESFPLTVTSAQKNPTAFYLCASSVGLADTQYFGPGTRLTVL.

V usage is TRBV7-6 and J usage is TRBJ2-3; D gene unclear. Germline V gene lookup returns CDR1 SGHVS and CDR2 FNYEAQ. V lost 2 bases and J lost 4, with 4 bases in between. This CDR3 contains 12 residues. In DNA form, the CDR3 reads TGTGCCAGCAGCTTACTCCCAGATACGCAGTATTTT. As protein: CASSLLPDTQYF.